Following are 11 T cell receptor beta chains from one sample sequenced in a study of blood T cell repertoires in COVID-19. Libraries were prepared by immunoSEQ multiplex PCR; TCRdb keeps only in-frame clonotypes and omits some of them. The table shows 250,000 to 300,000 clones, with approximately 80% occurring only once. The sample consisted of peripheral blood. These receptor sequences come from a woman aged 55-69 years with active or convalescent COVID-19.

This clone appeared many times. The chain has TRBV5-1 and TRBJ1-4; 8 bases align to TRBD1. Germline-derived CDR1 and CDR2 are SGHRS and YFSETQ. After removal of 0 bases from V and 6 bases from J, the junction contained 4 bases not matched to a gene. This CDR3 spans 15 amino acids. CDR3 bases: TGCGCCAGCAGCTTGGGGACAGGGTTTTATGAAAAACTGTTTTTT. Amino acids: CASSLGTGFYEKLFF.

The genes are TRBV6-1 and TRBJ2-3; 7 bases agree with TRBD2. Germline V gives CDR1 MNHNS, CDR2 SASEGT. The junction had 10 bases not matched to a gene; V was cut back by 2 bases and J by 2 bases. This CDR3 comprises 17 residues. CDR3 sequence: CASSEYAGLDSTDTQYF. CDR3 sequence (DNA): TGTGCCAGCAGTGAATACGCCGGACTAGACTCCACAGATACGCAGTATTTT.

This chain links TRBV19 with TRBJ2-5; the match to TRBD2 covers 7 bases. Germline trimming cut 5 bases from V and 3 bases from J; bases unmatched to any gene: 6. This CDR3 has 14 amino acids. CDR1 LNHDA and CDR2 SQIVND come from the germline V gene (reference sequence). CDR3 residues: CASSGGLPKETQYF. CDR3 in DNA: TGTGCCAGTAGTGGGGGACTACCCAAAGAGACCCAGTACTTC.

The rearrangement joins TRBV30 to TRBJ1-3; D is perhaps TRBD1 (6 bases). The CDR3 consists of 17 residues. Trimming cost V 0 bases and J 0 bases, with 15 bases left between them. CDR1 is GTSNPN and CDR2 is SVGIG in the germline V gene (reference sequence). CDR3 coding DNA: TGTGCCTGGAGTGTAGACAGGCCGAGAAGCTCTGGAAACACCATATATTTT. Encoded protein: CAWSVDRPRSSGNTIYF.

The CDR3 DNA is TGTGCCAGTAGTACCGGGACACATAGCAATCAGCCCCAGCATTTT. This gives the protein CASSTGTHSNQPQHF. J is TRBJ1-5 and V is TRBV19; TRBD1 might be the D (6 bases). Per the germline V gene, CDR1 is LNHDA and CDR2 is SQIVND (reference sequence). V was trimmed by 4 bases and J by 0 bases, leaving 10 bases between them. The CDR3 runs to 15 residues.

This rearrangement joins TRBV7-2 to TRBJ1-2; D remains unclear. The CDR3 runs 13 residues. CDR1 SGHTA and CDR2 FQGNSA come from the germline V gene. Trimming cost V 1 base and J 4 bases, with 7 bases left between them. The CDR3 DNA follows: TGTGCCAGCAGCTTAGGACAACTCTATGGCTACACCTTC. Protein sequence: CASSLGQLYGYTF.

The rearrangement uses TRBV6-5 and TRBJ1-6, with 10 bases lining up with TRBD1. In germline, CDR1 is MNHEY, CDR2 SVGAGI. The CDR3 consists of 16 residues. The J segment lost 8 bases and the V segment lost 2 bases, leaving 6 bases of the junction unmatched. CDR3 in amino acids: CASSYRGQGSYSPLHF. The DNA of the CDR3 is TGTGCCAGCAGTTACCGGGGACAGGGGTCATATTCACCCCTCCACTTT.

In nucleotides, the CDR3 is TGCGCCAGCAGCTTGAGTACTACTAACTATGGCTACACCTTC. Its protein is CASSLSTTNYGYTF. The V gene is TRBV5-1, the J gene TRBJ1-2; the D is unclear. This CDR3 contains 14 residues. Deletions cut 1 base from V and 0 bases from J, with 7 bases between. Germline CDR1 and CDR2: SGHRS and YFSETQ.

This chain connects TRBV19 to TRBJ2-6; 12 bases are a match to TRBD2. Germline CDR1 LNHDA, CDR2 SQIVND (reference sequence). The V and J ends lost 0 bases and 0 bases, in that order; junction bases with no gene match: 9. The length of the CDR3 is 21 residues. CDR3 in DNA: TGTGCCAGTAGTATAGATTTACTAGCGGGGGGCATACTCTCTGGGGCCAACGTCCTGACTTTC. Protein: CASSIDLLAGGILSGANVLTF.

The chain joins TRBV5-1 to TRBJ2-5; 8 bases fit TRBD2. CDR3 length: 14 residues. Unmatched junction bases numbered 2, after V lost 2 bases and J lost 2 bases. Germline V CDR1 and CDR2: SGHRS, YFSETQ. CDR3 nucleotides: TGCGCCAGCAGCTTAACTAGCGGACAAGAGACCCAGTACTTC. It is translated as CASSLTSGQETQYF. The full variable domain, in which reference TRBV5-1 and TRBJ2-5 provide the parts outside the CDR3, is KAGVTQTPRYLIKTRGQQVTLSCSPISGHRSVSWYQQTPGQGLQFLFEYFSETQRNKGNFPGRFSGRQFSNSRSEMNVSTLELGDSALYLCASSLTSGQETQYFGPGTRLLVL.

The chain couples TRBV9 to TRBJ2-2; 7 bases align to TRBD1. The V gene's germline CDR1 is SGDLS and CDR2 YYNGEE. The CDR3 contains 16 residues. The junction had 9 bases not matched to a gene; V was cut back by 2 bases and J by 5 bases. The CDR3 loop reads CASSVNSQTGTGELFF. For the CDR3, the DNA is TGTGCCAGCAGCGTGAATTCCCAGACAGGGACCGGGGAGCTGTTTTTT. The full variable domain, rest sourced from reference TRBV9 and TRBJ2-2, is DSGVTQTPKHLITATGQRVTLRCSPRSGDLSVYWYQQSLDQGLQFLIQYYNGEERAKGNILERFSAQQFPDLHSELNLSSLELGDSALYFCASSVNSQTGTGELFFGEGSRLTVL.